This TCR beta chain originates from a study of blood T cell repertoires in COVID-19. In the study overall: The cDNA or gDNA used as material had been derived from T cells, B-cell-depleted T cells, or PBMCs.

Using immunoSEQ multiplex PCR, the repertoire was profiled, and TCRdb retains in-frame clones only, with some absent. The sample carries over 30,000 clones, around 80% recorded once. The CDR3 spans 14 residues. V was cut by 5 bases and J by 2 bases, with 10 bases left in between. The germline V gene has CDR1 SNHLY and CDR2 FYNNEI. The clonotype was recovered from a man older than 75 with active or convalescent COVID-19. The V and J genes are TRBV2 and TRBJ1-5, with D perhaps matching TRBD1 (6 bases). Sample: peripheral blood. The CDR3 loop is CASSYRVGNQPQHF. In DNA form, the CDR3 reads TGTGCCAGCAGTTACAGGGTGGGCAATCAGCCCCAGCATTTT.